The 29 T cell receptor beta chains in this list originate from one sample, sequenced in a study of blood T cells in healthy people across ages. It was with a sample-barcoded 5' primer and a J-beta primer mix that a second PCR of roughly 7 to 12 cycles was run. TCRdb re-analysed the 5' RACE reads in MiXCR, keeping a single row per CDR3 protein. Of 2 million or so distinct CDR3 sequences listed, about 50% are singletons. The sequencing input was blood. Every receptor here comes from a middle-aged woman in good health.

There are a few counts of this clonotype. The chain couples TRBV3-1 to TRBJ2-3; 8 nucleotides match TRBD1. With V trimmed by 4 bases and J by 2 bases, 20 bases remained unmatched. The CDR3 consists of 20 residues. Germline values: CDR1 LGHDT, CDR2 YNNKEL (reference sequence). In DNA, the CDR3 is TGTGCCAGCAGCCCACATTCTGGGACAGGAATCCAGGGGGCCACAGATACGCAGTATTTT. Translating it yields CASSPHSGTGIQGATDTQYF.

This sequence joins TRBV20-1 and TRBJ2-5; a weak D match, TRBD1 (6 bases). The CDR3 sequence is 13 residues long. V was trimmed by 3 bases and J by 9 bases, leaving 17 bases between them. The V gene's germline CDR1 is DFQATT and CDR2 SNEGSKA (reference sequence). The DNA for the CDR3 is TGCAGTGCTAGCTCAGACAGGTCGAAAGCCCAGTACTTC. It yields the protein CSASSDRSKAQYF.

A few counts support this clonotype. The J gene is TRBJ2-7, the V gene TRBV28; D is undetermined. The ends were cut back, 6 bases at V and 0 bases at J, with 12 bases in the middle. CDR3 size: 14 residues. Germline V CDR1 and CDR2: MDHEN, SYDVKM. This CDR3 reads CASSPRRTSYEQYF. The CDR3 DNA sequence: TGTGCCAGCAGCCCCCGGCGAACCTCCTACGAGCAGTACTTC.

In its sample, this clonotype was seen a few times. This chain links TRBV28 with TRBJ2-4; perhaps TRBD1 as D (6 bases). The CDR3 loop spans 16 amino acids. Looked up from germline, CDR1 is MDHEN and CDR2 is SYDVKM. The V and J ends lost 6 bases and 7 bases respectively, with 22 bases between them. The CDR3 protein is CASSLPPGAGDNIQYF. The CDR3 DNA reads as TGTGCCAGCAGCCTACCCCCCGGGGCAGGGGATAACATTCAGTACTTC.

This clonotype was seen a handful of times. CDR3 nucleotide sequence: TGTGCCAGCAGCTTAAGCCCGGGGAGCTTAGATACGCAGTATTTT. It is translated as CASSLSPGSLDTQYF. V is TRBV7-3 and J is TRBJ2-3; TRBD2 is a possible D gene (5 bases). V was trimmed by 1 base and J by 5 bases, leaving 13 bases between them. CDR1 is SGHTA and CDR2 is FQGTGA in the germline V gene. CDR3 length equals 15 residues.

This chain's CDR3 is CASSLQLARQETQYF. The CDR3 DNA reads TGTGCCAGCAGTTTACAATTGGCTCGTCAAGAGACCCAGTACTTC. The chain links TRBV28 to TRBJ2-5; D gene ambiguous. The CDR3 spans 15 residues. Trimming took 2 bases from V and 2 from J, leaving 12 bases between them. The V gene's germline CDR1 is MDHEN and CDR2 SYDVKM.

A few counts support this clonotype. This CDR3 reads CSASSATPYGYTF. CDR3 bases: TGCAGTGCTAGTTCCGCCACCCCCTATGGCTACACCTTC. The chain links TRBV20-1 to TRBJ1-2; D call uncertain. The length of the CDR3 is 13 residues. The V end was cut by 3 bases, the J end by 4 bases, with 12 bases between. Looked up from germline, CDR1 is DFQATT and CDR2 is SNEGSKA (reference sequence).

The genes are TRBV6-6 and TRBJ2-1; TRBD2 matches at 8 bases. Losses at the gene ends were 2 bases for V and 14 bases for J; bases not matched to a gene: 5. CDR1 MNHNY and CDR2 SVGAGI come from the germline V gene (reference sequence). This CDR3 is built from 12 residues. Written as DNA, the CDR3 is TGTGCCAGCAGTTACGCGGGGGGATCGGAGTTCTTC. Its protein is CASSYAGGSEFF.

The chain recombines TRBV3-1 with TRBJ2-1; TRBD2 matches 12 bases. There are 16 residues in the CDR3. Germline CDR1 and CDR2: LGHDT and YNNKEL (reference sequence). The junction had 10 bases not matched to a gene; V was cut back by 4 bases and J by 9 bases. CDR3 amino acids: CASSRNLAGGLGEQFF. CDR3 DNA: TGTGCCAGCAGCCGAAATCTAGCGGGGGGGCTGGGTGAGCAGTTCTTC.

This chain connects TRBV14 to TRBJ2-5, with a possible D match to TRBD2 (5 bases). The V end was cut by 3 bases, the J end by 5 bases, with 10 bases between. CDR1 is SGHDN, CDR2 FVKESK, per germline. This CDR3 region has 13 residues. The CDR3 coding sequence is TGTGCCAGCAGCCAGCCGGGATGGGAGACCCAGTACTTC. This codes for CASSQPGWETQYF. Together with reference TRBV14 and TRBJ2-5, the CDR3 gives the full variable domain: EAGVTQFPSHSVIEKGQTVTLRCDPISGHDNLYWYRRVMGKEIKFLLHFVKESKQDESGMPNNRFLAERTGGTYSTLKVQPAELEDSGVYFCASSQPGWETQYFGPGTRLLVL.

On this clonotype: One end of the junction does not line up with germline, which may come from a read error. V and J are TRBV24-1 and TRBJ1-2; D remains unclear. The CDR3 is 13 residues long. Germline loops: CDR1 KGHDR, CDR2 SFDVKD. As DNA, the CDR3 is TGTACCACCAGTGATTTTAAAGGGAATGGCTACACCTTC. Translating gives CTTSDFKGNGYTF.

Written as DNA, the CDR3 is TGTGCCATCAGTGAATCCCGAGGGCGGGGGGTTAACACTGAAGCTTTCTTT. This translates into CAISESRGRGVNTEAFF. The chain carries TRBV10-3 and TRBJ1-1; D is perhaps TRBD1 (5 bases). CDR3 size: 17 residues. Germline CDR1 and CDR2: ENHRY and SYGVKD. The V end was cut by 3 bases, the J end by 2 bases, with 19 bases between.

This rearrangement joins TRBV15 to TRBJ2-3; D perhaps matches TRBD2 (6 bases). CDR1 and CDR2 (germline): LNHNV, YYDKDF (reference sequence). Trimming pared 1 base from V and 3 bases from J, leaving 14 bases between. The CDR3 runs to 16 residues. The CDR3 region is CATSRAGGLGTDTQYF. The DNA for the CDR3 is TGTGCCACCAGCAGAGCTGGGGGGTTGGGGACAGATACGCAGTATTTT.

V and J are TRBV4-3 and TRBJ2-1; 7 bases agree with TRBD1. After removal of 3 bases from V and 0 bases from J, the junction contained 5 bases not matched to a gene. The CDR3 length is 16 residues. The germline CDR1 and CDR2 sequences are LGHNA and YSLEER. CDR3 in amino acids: CASSQAGTDSYNEQFF. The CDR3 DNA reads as TGCGCCAGCAGCCAGGCCGGGACAGACTCCTACAATGAGCAGTTCTTC.

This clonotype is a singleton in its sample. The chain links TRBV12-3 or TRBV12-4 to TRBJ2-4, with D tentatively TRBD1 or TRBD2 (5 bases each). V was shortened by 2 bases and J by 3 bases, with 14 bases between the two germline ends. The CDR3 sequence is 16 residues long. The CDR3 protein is CASSLRGRTGKNIQYF. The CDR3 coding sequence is TGTGCCAGCAGTTTAAGGGGACGGACGGGCAAAAACATTCAGTACTTC.

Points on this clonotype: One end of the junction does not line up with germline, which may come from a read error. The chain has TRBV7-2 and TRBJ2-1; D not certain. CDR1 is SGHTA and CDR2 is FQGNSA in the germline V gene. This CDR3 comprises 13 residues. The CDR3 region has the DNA TGTGCCGGCAGCTTAGAACCAGTGGGTGAGCAGTTCTTC. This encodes CAGSLEPVGEQFF.

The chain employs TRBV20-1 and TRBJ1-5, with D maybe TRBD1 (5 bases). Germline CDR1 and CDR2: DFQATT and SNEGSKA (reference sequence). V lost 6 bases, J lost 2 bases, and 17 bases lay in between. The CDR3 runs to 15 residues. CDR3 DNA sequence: TGCAGTGCGGGACTCAAGGGCCCTCGCAATCAGCCCCAGCATTTT. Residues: CSAGLKGPRNQPQHF.

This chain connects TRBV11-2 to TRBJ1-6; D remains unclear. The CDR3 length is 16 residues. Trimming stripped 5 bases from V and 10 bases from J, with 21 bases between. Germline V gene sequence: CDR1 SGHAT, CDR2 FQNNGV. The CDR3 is CASSPRADLYTSPLHF. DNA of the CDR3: TGTGCCAGCAGCCCCCGGGCGGACCTCTATACCTCACCCCTCCACTTT.

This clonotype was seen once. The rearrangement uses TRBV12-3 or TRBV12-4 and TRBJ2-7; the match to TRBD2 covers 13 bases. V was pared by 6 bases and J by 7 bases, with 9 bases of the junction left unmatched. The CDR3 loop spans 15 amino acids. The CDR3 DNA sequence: TGTGCCAGCAGATTACTAGCGGGGGGGTACAATGAGCAGTACTTC. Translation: CASRLLAGGYNEQYF.

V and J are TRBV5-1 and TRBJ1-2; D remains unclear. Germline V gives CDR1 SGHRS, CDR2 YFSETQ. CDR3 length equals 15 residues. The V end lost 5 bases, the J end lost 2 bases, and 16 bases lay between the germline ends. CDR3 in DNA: TGCGCCAGCAGGGGGTTCGGGGAGATGAACTATGGCTACACCTTC. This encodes CASRGFGEMNYGYTF.

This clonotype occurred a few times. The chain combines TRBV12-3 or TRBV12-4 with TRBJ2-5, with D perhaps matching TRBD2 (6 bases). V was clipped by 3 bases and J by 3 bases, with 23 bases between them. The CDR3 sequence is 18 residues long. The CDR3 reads CASSFWFWGDHSKETQYF. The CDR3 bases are TGTGCCAGCAGTTTTTGGTTTTGGGGGGACCACAGCAAAGAGACCCAGTACTTC.

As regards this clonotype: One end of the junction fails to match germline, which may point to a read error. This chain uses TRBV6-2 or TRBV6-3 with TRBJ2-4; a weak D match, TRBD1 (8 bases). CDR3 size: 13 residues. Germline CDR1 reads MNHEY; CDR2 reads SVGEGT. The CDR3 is CTSSGTGRYIQYF. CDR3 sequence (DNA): TGTACCAGCAGCGGGACAGGCCGGTACATTCAGTACTTC.

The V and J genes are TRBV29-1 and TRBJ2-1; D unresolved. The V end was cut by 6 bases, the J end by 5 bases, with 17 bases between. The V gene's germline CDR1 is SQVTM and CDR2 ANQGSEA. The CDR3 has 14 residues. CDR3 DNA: TGCAGCGTCCTTGAGAGACGTGGCCACAATGAGCAGTTCTTC. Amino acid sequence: CSVLERRGHNEQFF.

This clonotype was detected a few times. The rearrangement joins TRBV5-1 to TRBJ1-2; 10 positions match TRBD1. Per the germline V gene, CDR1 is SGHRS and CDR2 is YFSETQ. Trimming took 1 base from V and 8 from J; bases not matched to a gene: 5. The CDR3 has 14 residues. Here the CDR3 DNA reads TGCGCCAGCAGCTTGACGGACAGGGGGGACGGCTACACCTTC. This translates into CASSLTDRGDGYTF.

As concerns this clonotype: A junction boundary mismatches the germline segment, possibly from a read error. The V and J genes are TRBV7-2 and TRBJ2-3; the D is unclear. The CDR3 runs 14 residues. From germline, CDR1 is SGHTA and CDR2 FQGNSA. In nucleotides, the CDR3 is TGTGCCAGCAGCTCCTTTCATAGCATAGATACGCAGTATTTT. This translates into CASSSFHSIDTQYF.

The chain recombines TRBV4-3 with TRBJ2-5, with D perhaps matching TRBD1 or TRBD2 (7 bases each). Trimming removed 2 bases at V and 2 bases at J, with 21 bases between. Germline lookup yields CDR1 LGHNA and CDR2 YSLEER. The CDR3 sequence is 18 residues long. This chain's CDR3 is CASSQPQGRDSIQETQYF. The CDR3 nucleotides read TGCGCCAGCAGCCAACCCCAGGGGAGGGACAGTATTCAAGAGACCCAGTACTTC.

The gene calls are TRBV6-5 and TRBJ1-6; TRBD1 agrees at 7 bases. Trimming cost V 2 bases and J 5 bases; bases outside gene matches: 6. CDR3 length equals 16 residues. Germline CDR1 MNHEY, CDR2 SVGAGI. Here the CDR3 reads CASSYRPTGNNSPLHF. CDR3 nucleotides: TGTGCCAGCAGTTACCGACCGACAGGGAATAATTCACCCCTCCACTTT.

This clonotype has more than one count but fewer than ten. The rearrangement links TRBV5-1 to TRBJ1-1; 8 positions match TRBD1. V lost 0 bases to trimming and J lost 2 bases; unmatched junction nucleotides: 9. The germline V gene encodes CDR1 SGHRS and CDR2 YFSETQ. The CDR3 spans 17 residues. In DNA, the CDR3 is TGCGCCAGCAGCTTGGGGGGCAGGGGGCTGATAAACACTGAAGCTTTCTTT. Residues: CASSLGGRGLINTEAFF.

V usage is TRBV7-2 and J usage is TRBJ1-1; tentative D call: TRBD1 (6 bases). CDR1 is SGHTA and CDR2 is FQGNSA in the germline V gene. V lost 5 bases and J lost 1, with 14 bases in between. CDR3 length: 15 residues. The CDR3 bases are TGTGCCAGCAGCGAAAGACAGGCTCCGAACACTGAAGCTTTCTTT. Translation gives CASSERQAPNTEAFF.